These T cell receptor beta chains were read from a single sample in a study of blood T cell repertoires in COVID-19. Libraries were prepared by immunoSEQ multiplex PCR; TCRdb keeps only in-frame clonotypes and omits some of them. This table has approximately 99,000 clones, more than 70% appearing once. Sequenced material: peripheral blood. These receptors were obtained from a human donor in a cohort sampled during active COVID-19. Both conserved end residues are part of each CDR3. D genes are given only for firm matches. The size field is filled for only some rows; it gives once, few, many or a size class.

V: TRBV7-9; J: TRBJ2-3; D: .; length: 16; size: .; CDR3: CASSLKRLAGLDTQYF; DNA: TGTGCCAGCAGCTTAAAACGGTTAGCTGGACTGGATACGCAGTATTTT
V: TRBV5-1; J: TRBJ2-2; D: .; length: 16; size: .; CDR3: CASSLMGAQGTGELFF; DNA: TGCGCCAGCAGCTTAATGGGGGCCCAGGGCACCGGGGAGCTGTTTTTT
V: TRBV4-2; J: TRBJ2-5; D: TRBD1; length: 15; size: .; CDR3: CASSLGDRTQETQYF; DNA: TGTGCCAGCAGCTTGGGGGACAGAACACAAGAGACCCAGTACTTC
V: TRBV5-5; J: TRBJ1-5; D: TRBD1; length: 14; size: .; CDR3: CASSLTGGVRPQHF; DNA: TGTGCCAGCAGCTTGACAGGGGGAGTACGGCCCCAGCATTTT
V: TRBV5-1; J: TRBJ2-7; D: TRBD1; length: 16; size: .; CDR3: CASGRMPGQGVYEQYF; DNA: TGCGCCAGCGGCAGGATGCCGGGACAGGGCGTTTACGAGCAGTACTTC
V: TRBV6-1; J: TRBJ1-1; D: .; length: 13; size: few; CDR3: CASSDNWNTEAFF; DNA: TGTGCCAGCAGTGATAATTGGAACACTGAAGCTTTCTTT
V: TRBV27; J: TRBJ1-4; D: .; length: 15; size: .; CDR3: CASSRQQGDNEKLFF; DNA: TGTGCCAGCAGTAGACAACAGGGAGATAATGAAAAACTGTTTTTT
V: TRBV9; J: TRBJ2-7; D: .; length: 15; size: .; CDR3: CASSVGPGSGYEQYF; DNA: TGTGCCAGCAGCGTAGGTCCCGGGAGTGGGTACGAGCAGTACTTC
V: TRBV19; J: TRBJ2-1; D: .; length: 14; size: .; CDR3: CASSIGGTYNEQFF; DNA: TGTGCCAGTAGTATAGGAGGGACTTACAATGAGCAGTTCTTC
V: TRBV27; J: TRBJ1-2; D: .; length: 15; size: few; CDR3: CASSSPEDTNYGYTF; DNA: TGTGCCAGCAGTTCTCCAGAGGATACTAACTATGGCTACACCTTC
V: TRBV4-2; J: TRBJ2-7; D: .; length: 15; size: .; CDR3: CASSIWSGGTYEQYF; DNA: TGTGCCAGCAGCATTTGGTCAGGAGGGACCTACGAGCAGTACTTC
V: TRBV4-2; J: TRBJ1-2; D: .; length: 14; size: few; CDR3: CASSQTQGNYGYTF; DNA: TGTGCCAGCAGCCAAACCCAGGGGAACTATGGCTACACCTTC
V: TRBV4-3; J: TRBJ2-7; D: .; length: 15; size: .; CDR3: CASSQDPNPRSEQYF; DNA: TGCGCCAGCAGCCAAGATCCGAATCCCCGGTCCGAGCAGTACTTC
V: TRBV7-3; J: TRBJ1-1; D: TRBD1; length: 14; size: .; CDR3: CASSLGTGETEAFF; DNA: TGTGCCAGCAGCTTAGGGACAGGGGAAACTGAAGCTTTCTTT
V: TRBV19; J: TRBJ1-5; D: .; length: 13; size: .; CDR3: CASSQGRNQPQHF; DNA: TGTGCCAGTAGTCAGGGCCGCAATCAGCCCCAGCATTTT
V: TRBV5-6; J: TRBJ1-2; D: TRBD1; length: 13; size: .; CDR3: CASSLGGVGVYNF; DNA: TGTGCCAGCAGCTTAGGGGGCGTCGGGGTATACAACTTC
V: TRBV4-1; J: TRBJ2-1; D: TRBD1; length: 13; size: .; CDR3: CASSERQGHEQFF; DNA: TGCGCCAGCAGCGAACGACAGGGCCATGAGCAGTTCTTC
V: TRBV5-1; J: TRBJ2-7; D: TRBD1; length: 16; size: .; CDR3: CASNPATGTGHHEQYF; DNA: TGCGCCAGCAACCCTGCCACCGGGACAGGGCACCACGAGCAGTACTTC
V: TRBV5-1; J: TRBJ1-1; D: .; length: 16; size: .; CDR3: CASSFDLWQGLTEAFF; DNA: TGCGCCAGCAGCTTTGATCTGTGGCAGGGCCTCACTGAAGCTTTCTTT
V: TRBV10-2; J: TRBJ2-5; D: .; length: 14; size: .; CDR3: CASRERQGKETQYF; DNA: TGCGCCAGCCGGGAGAGACAGGGAAAGGAGACCCAGTACTTC
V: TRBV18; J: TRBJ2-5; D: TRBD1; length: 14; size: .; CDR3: CASSPQGAGETQYF; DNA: TGTGCCAGCTCACCCCAGGGGGCAGGAGAGACCCAGTACTTC
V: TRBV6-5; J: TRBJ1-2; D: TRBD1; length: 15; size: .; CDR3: CASSSGTGGGYGYTF; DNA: TGTGCCAGCAGCTCCGGGACAGGGGGCGGGTATGGCTACACCTTC
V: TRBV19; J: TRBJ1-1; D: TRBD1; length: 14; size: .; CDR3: CASGSDRDRSEAFF; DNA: TGTGCCAGTGGGTCTGACAGGGATCGATCCGAAGCTTTCTTT
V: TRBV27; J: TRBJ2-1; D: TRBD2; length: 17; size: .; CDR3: CASSLPRGGGRLDEQFF; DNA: TGTGCCAGCAGTTTGCCTCGAGGAGGCGGGAGGTTAGATGAGCAGTTCTTC
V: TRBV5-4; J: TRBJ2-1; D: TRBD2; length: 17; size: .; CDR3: CASSLAGGRPRDHEQFF; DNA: TGTGCCAGCAGCCTTGCGGGCGGGAGACCCCGGGACCATGAGCAGTTCTTC
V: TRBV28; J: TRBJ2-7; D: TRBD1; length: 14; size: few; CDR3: CASSGTEVSFEQYF; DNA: TGTGCCAGCAGTGGGACAGAGGTTTCCTTTGAGCAGTACTTC
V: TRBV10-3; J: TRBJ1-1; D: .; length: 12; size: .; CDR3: CAISGQSTEAFF; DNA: TGTGCCATCAGTGGACAGTCCACTGAAGCTTTCTTT
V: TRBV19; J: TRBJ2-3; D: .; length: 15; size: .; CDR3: CASAGLAMSTDTQYF; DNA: TGTGCCAGCGCGGGGCTAGCGATGAGCACAGATACGCAGTATTTT
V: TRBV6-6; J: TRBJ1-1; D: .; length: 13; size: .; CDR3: CASSYPDGAEAFF; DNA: TGTGCCAGCAGTTACCCTGACGGGGCTGAAGCTTTCTTT
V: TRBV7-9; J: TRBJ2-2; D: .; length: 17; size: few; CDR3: CASSLHHPHGVGGELFF; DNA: TGTGCCAGCAGCTTACACCACCCTCACGGGGTGGGCGGGGAGCTGTTTTTT
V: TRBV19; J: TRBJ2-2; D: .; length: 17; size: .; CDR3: CASSIGSGDSSTGELFF; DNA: TGTGCCAGTAGTATAGGTTCAGGGGATAGTAGCACCGGGGAGCTGTTTTTT
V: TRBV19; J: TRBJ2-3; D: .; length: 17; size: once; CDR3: CASTDYGGIFSTDTQYF; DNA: TGTGCCAGTACCGATTATGGGGGGATCTTTAGCACAGATACGCAGTATTTT
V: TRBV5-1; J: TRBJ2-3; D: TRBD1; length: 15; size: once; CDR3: CASSLGSGQGDTQYF; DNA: TGCGCCAGCAGCCTGGGGTCGGGACAGGGGGATACGCAGTATTTT
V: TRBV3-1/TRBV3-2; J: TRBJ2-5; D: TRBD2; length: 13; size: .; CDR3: CASRTSGEETQYF; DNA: TGTGCCAGCCGCACTAGCGGGGAAGAGACCCAGTACTTC
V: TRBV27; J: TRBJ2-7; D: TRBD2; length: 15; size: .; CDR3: CASRPLAGHVHEQYF; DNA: TGTGCCAGCAGGCCACTAGCGGGACACGTCCACGAGCAGTACTTC
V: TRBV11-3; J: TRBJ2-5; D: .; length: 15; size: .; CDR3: CASSLGDGGAGTQYF; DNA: TGTGCCAGCAGCTTGGGGGACGGGGGAGCTGGGACCCAGTACTTC
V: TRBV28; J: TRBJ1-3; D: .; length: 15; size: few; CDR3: CATHGGSSSGNTIYF; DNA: TGTGCCACCCATGGGGGCAGCTCCTCTGGAAACACCATATATTTT
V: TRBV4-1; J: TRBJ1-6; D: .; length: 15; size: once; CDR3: CASSQEPGTRSPLHF; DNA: TGCGCCAGCAGCCAAGAGCCCGGGACTCGGTCACCCCTCCACTTT
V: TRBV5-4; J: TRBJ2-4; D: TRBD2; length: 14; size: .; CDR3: CASSSGTSKNIQYF; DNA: TGTGCCAGCAGCTCCGGGACTAGTAAGAACATTCAGTACTTC
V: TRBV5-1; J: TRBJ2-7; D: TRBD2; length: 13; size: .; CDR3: CASSLAGVGEQYF; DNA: TGCGCCAGCAGCTTAGCGGGAGTCGGTGAGCAGTACTTC
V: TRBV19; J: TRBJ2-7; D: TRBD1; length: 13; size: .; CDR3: CASSATGDGEQYF; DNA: TGTGCCAGTAGTGCCACAGGGGACGGGGAGCAGTACTTC
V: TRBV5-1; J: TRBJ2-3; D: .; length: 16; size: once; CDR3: CASSLASSGLTDTQYF; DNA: TGCGCCAGCAGCTTGGCCTCGAGCGGACTCACAGATACGCAGTATTTT
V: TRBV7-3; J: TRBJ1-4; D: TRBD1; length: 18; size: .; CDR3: CAINERDRGQRGNEKLFF; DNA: TGTGCCATCAACGAGAGGGACAGGGGGCAGAGAGGAAATGAAAAACTGTTTTTT
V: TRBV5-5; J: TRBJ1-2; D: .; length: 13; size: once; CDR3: CASSATATYGYTF; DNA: TGTGCCAGCAGCGCAACAGCAACCTATGGCTACACCTTC
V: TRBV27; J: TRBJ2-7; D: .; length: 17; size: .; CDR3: CASSLIWSGDYSYEQYF; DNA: TGTGCCAGCAGTTTGATTTGGTCAGGGGACTACTCCTACGAGCAGTACTTC
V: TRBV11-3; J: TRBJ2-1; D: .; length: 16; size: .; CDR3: CASSLGPPLEDNEQFF; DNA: TGTGCCAGCAGCTTAGGACCGCCTCTCGAGGACAATGAGCAGTTCTTC
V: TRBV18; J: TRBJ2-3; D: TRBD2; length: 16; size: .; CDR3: CASSETFAGVTDTQYF; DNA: TGTGCCAGCTCAGAAACCTTTGCGGGGGTCACAGATACGCAGTATTTT
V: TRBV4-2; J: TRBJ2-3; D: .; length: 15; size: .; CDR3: CASSQVGALTDTQYF; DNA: TGTGCCAGCAGCCAAGTCGGTGCCCTCACAGATACGCAGTATTTT
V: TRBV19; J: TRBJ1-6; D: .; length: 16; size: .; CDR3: CASSIVQGFNNSPLHF; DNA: TGTGCCAGTAGTATCGTACAGGGTTTCAACAATTCACCCCTCCACTTT
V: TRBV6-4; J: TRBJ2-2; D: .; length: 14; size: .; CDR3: CASSATSTGGELFF; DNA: TGTGCCAGCAGTGCGACTAGTACGGGCGGGGAGCTGTTTTTT
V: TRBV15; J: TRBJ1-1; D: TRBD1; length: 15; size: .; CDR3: CATSGQGGTRTEAFF; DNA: TGTGCCACCAGCGGACAGGGGGGAACGAGAACTGAAGCTTTCTTT
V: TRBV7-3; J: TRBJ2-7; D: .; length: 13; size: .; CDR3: CASSLNYPGEQYF; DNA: TGTGCCAGCAGCCTGAATTATCCCGGCGAGCAGTACTTC
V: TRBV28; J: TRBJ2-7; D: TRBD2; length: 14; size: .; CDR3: CASISTSGSYEQYF; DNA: TGTGCCAGCATCTCGACTAGCGGGAGCTACGAGCAGTACTTC
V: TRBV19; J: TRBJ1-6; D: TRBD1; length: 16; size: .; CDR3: CASSRLRGAENSPLHF; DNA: TGTGCCAGTAGTAGGCTCAGGGGGGCCGAAAATTCACCCCTCCACTTT
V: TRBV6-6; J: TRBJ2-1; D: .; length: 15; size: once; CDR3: CASSYSKGRGNEQFF; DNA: TGTGCCAGCAGTTACTCGAAGGGCAGGGGCAATGAGCAGTTCTTC
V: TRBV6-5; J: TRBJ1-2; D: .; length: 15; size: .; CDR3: CASSYSGLANYGYTF; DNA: TGTGCCAGCAGTTACAGCGGGTTAGCTAACTATGGCTACACCTTC
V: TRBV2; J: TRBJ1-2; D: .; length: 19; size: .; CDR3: CASRGASRDSLTAYYGYTF; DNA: TGTGCCAGCAGAGGAGCCAGCCGGGATTCTCTAACTGCCTACTATGGCTACACCTTC
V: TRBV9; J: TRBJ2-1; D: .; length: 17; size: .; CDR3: CASSVDWGGYSYNEQFF; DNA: TGTGCCAGCAGCGTAGATTGGGGCGGATACTCCTACAATGAGCAGTTCTTC
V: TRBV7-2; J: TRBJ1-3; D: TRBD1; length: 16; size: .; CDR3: CASSLTGASSGNTIYF; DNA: TGTGCCAGCAGCTTAACAGGGGCGAGCTCTGGAAACACCATATATTTT
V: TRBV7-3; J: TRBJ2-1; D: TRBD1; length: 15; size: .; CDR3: CASSRTGQGSNEQFF; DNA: TGTGCCAGCAGCCGCACCGGACAGGGGAGCAATGAGCAGTTCTTC